What follows are 21 T cell receptor beta chains derived from one specimen sequenced in a study of T cells after yellow fever vaccination. TCRdb passed the 5' RACE reads through MiXCR, listing each CDR3 protein once. The table records about 300,000 distinct CDR3 sequences, approximately 10% of them present only once. Sequencing was performed on CD4+ T cells sorted from PBMCs, taken 5 days after the yellow fever booster vaccination. The receptors shown here come from a man aged 18 to 29 who received the YFV17D yellow fever vaccine.

This clonotype has a handful of counts. V and J are TRBV19 and TRBJ2-1; D possibly matches TRBD1 or TRBD2 (6 bases each). Germline CDR1 reads LNHDA; CDR2 reads SQIVND (reference sequence). The V gene lost 3 bases and the J gene lost 4 bases, with 19 bases spanning the gap. The CDR3 consists of 17 residues. DNA for the CDR3: TGTGCCAGTAGTATCGGGGGCACGTCGGGGAATTACAATGAGCAGTTCTTC. Amino acids: CASSIGGTSGNYNEQFF.

In its sample, this clonotype was seen a few times. The rearrangement links TRBV24-1 to TRBJ2-3; a weak D match, TRBD2 (6 bases). The V gene lost 3 bases and the J gene lost 2 bases, with 11 bases spanning the gap. The CDR3 is 15 amino acids. Germline V lookup: CDR1 KGHDR, CDR2 SFDVKD. DNA for the CDR3: TGTGCCACCAGTGATCCTGGGACTGTCACAGATACGCAGTATTTT. Translated: CATSDPGTVTDTQYF.

The chain carries TRBV6-5 and TRBJ2-2, with D perhaps matching TRBD2 (5 bases). The CDR3 runs to 14 residues. Germline CDR1 is MNHEY and CDR2 is SVGAGI. V was shortened by 8 bases and J by 0 bases, with 10 bases between the two germline ends. CDR3 in amino acids: CASLPDSNTGELFF. The CDR3 DNA sequence: TGTGCCAGCCTCCCGGACTCGAACACCGGGGAGCTGTTTTTT.

This clonotype was counted at least ten times. V and J are TRBV5-1 and TRBJ2-1; 13 bases line up with TRBD2. Germline CDR1 is SGHRS and CDR2 is YFSETQ. With 4 bases clipped from V and 6 bases from J, the junction kept 4 bases outside the gene matches. The CDR3 has 15 amino acids. CDR3 sequence reads: CASSLRTSGGNEQFF. CDR3 bases: TGCGCCAGCAGCCTGCGGACTAGCGGGGGCAATGAGCAGTTCTTC.

This clonotype came up many times. The J gene is TRBJ2-3, the V gene TRBV18, with a tentative D call TRBD2 (6 bases). Germline V gene sequence: CDR1 KGHSH, CDR2 LQKENI. V dropped 3 bases and J dropped 9 bases, with 13 bases sitting between them. This CDR3 has 13 amino acids. The CDR3 protein is CASSPEIAGTQYF. Written as DNA, the CDR3 is TGTGCCAGCTCACCCGAGATTGCGGGGACGCAGTATTTT.

This clonotype was observed a few times. The chain joins TRBV20-1 to TRBJ2-3, with 11 bases lining up with TRBD2. J gave up 5 bases and V 2 bases, and 6 bases lay outside the gene matches. The CDR3 sequence is 15 residues long. From germline, CDR1 is DFQATT and CDR2 SNEGSKA (reference sequence). CDR3 in DNA: TGCAGTGCTAGAAAACTAGCGGGGGTCCGAGATACGCAGTATTTT. Its protein product is CSARKLAGVRDTQYF.

This clonotype has a count of ten or more. The rearrangement joins TRBV5-4 to TRBJ2-1; the match to TRBD1 covers 9 bases. V lost 9 bases, J lost 5 bases, and 9 bases stayed unmatched. CDR1 is SGHNT and CDR2 is YYREEE in the germline V gene (reference sequence). The CDR3 is made up of 14 amino acids. The CDR3 sequence: CATEQGARNNEQFF. The CDR3 nucleotides read TGTGCCACCGAACAGGGGGCCCGTAACAATGAGCAGTTCTTC.

The chain employs TRBV5-1 and TRBJ2-3; D call uncertain. The V gene lost 4 bases and the J gene lost 4 bases, with 7 bases spanning the gap. Germline values: CDR1 SGHRS, CDR2 YFSETQ. The CDR3 runs to 12 residues. CDR3 bases: TGCGCCAGCAGCCCACATTCAGATACGCAGTATTTT. The encoded protein is CASSPHSDTQYF.

This clonotype was seen at least ten times. This rearrangement joins TRBV7-2 to TRBJ2-6; D may be TRBD2 (7 bases). V was shortened by 5 bases and J by 2 bases, with 16 bases between the two germline ends. Germline V gene lookup returns CDR1 SGHTA and CDR2 FQGNSA. The CDR3 sequence is 17 residues long. CDR3 nucleotides: TGTGCCAGCAGCCCGAGGGGGGGTCGCACTGGGGCCAACGTCCTGACTTTC. It specifies CASSPRGGRTGANVLTF.

This clonotype was recorded a few times. The chain uses TRBV19 and TRBJ2-3; 10 nucleotides match TRBD2. From germline, CDR1 is LNHDA and CDR2 SQIVND (reference sequence). This CDR3 has 15 amino acids. Unmatched junction bases numbered 7, after V lost 7 bases and J lost 3 bases. As DNA, the CDR3 is TGTGCCAGTACCCCACTAGCGGGGAGGACAGATACGCAGTATTTT. This encodes CASTPLAGRTDTQYF.

The rearrangement joins TRBV11-2 to TRBJ2-3; the D is unclear. Germline-derived CDR1 and CDR2 are SGHAT and FQNNGV. There are 12 residues in the CDR3. The V gene lost 5 bases and the J gene lost 6 bases, with 9 bases spanning the gap. The CDR3 coding sequence is TGTGCCAGCAGCCCGTCGAGGGATACGCAGTATTTT. It translates to CASSPSRDTQYF.

Many counts were recorded for this clonotype. The rearrangement links TRBV28 to TRBJ2-5, with a tentative D call TRBD2 (5 bases). Germline V gives CDR1 MDHEN, CDR2 SYDVKM. The V and J ends lost 4 bases and 5 bases respectively, with 8 bases between them. The CDR3 is made up of 12 amino acids. In DNA form, the CDR3 reads TGTGCCAGCAGTTCTCCGGGGGAGACCCAGTACTTC. It specifies CASSSPGETQYF.

The chain recombines TRBV5-1 with TRBJ2-3; 14 nucleotides line up with TRBD2. The CDR3 has 19 amino acids. V shed 3 bases, J shed 4 bases, and the junction held 13 bases outside the gene matches. Germline loops: CDR1 SGHRS, CDR2 YFSETQ. CDR3 DNA sequence: TGCGCCAGCAGCTGGGAAGATCTAAGGACTAGCGGGGGGCCAGATACGCAGTATTTT. It codes for CASSWEDLRTSGGPDTQYF.

This clonotype was seen repeatedly, ten times or more. The CDR3 nucleotides are TGCAGCGTCCCACGAGGAGCAGATACGCAGTATTTT. Translated, it gives CSVPRGADTQYF. The chain uses TRBV29-1 and TRBJ2-3; no firm D call. V gave up 6 bases and J gave up 4 bases, with 11 bases separating them. The CDR3 is made up of 12 amino acids. Germline lookup yields CDR1 SQVTM and CDR2 ANQGSEA.

This clonotype was picked up a small number of times. The chain combines TRBV20-1 with TRBJ1-1; D is unclear. CDR3 length: 15 residues. V lost 0 bases and J 5 bases, leaving 16 bases between the germline ends. Looked up from germline, CDR1 is DFQATT and CDR2 is SNEGSKA (reference sequence). The CDR3 sequence is CSARDHTRVMTEAFF. The DNA for the CDR3 is TGCAGTGCTAGAGATCACACCCGAGTTATGACTGAAGCTTTCTTT.

This clonotype was observed a few times. The CDR3 here is CASSQSDFYNEQFF. The CDR3 DNA follows: TGTGCCAGCAGTCAGTCCGACTTCTACAATGAGCAGTTCTTC. The chain is built from TRBV25-1 and TRBJ2-1; D is uncertain. The CDR3 loop spans 14 amino acids. V was trimmed by 5 bases and J by 3 bases, leaving 11 bases between them. Germline V gives CDR1 MGHDK, CDR2 SYGVNS. Full variable domain (rest looked up from reference TRBV25-1 and TRBJ2-1): EADIYQTPRYLVIGTGKKITLECSQTMGHDKMYWYQQDPGMELHLIHYSYGVNSTEKGDLSSESTVSRIRTEHFPLTLESARPSHTSQYLCASSQSDFYNEQFFGPGTRLTVL.

This clonotype was recorded many times. This chain links TRBV5-1 with TRBJ2-1; D might be TRBD2 (6 bases). CDR1 and CDR2 from the germline V gene are SGHRS and YFSETQ. Trimming removed 4 bases from V and 6 bases from J, with 11 bases in between. The CDR3 runs 13 residues. The DNA for the CDR3 is TGCGCCAGCAGCCGGGGACTTTCCAATGAGCAGTTCTTC. Translating gives CASSRGLSNEQFF.

This clonotype was counted many times. The DNA for the CDR3 is TGCAGTGCTCCCAGGGCTTCTAGCACAGATACGCAGTATTTT. This encodes CSAPRASSTDTQYF. V and J are TRBV20-1 and TRBJ2-3; possible D gene TRBD1, 5 bases. V was shortened by 5 bases and J by 0 bases, with 12 bases between the two germline ends. Germline V CDR1 and CDR2: DFQATT, SNEGSKA (reference sequence). The CDR3 runs to 14 residues.

This clonotype was counted only a few times. The chain uses TRBV11-2 and TRBJ2-2; maybe TRBD2 (6 bases). This CDR3 region has 14 residues. Trimming shortened V by 6 bases and J by 5 bases, and 13 bases separated the two germline ends. The germline gives CDR1 SGHAT, CDR2 FQNNGV. The CDR3 sequence: CASRYLEGTGELFF. DNA for the CDR3: TGTGCCAGCAGATACTTGGAGGGAACCGGGGAGCTGTTTTTT.

Only a few counts were recorded for this clonotype. The chain carries TRBV12-3 or TRBV12-4 and TRBJ1-2; D gene uncertain. The CDR3 contains 13 residues. Trimming cost V 5 bases and J 8 bases, with 15 bases left between them. The CDR3 nucleotides read TGTGCCAGCAGTCCGGACGGTGCCTCCGGCTACACCTTC. The encoded protein is CASSPDGASGYTF.

This clonotype was observed many times. The chain has TRBV12-3 or TRBV12-4 and TRBJ2-7, with 7 bases fitting TRBD1. This CDR3 is 15 amino acids long. V dropped 6 bases and J dropped 2; count of bases not matched to a gene: 10. This CDR3 reads CASRLGTGVAYEQYF. CDR3 nucleotides: TGTGCCAGCAGGCTGGGCACAGGGGTTGCCTACGAGCAGTACTTC.